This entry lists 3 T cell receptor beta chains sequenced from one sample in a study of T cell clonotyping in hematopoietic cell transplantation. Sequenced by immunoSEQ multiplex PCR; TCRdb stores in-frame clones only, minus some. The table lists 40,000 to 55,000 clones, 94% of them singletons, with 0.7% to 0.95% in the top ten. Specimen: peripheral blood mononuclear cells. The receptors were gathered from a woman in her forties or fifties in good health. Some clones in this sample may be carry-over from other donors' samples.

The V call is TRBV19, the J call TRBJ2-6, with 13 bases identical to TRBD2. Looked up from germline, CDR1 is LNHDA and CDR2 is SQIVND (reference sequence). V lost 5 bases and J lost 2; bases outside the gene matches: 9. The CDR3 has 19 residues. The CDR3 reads CASSPSGTSGETGANVLTF. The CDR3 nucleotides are TGTGCCAGTAGTCCCTCCGGGACTAGCGGGGAAACTGGGGCCAACGTCCTGACTTTC. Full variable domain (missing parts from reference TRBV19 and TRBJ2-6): DGGITQSPKYLFRKEGQNVTLSCEQNLNHDAMYWYRQDPGQGLRLIYYSQIVNDFQKGDIAEGYSVSREKKESFPLTVTSAQKNPTAFYLCASSPSGTSGETGANVLTFGAGSRLTVL.

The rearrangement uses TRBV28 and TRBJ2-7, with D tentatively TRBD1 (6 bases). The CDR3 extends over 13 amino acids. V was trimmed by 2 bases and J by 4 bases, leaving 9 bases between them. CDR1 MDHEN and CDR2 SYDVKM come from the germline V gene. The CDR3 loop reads CASSLAGAYEQYF. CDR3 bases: TGTGCCAGCAGTTTAGCAGGGGCGTACGAGCAGTACTTC.

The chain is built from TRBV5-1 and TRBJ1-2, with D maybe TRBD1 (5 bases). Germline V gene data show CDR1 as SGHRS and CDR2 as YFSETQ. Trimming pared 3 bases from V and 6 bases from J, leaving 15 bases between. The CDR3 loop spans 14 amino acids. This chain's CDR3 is CASSSWEGSHGYTF. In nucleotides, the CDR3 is TGCGCCAGCAGCTCCTGGGAGGGGAGTCATGGCTACACCTTC.